The rows below give T cell receptor beta chains drawn from one sample of a study of blood T cell repertoires in COVID-19. Assay: immunoSEQ multiplex PCR; the TCRdb copy retains only in-frame clones and omits some. Here the sample spans 55,000 to 75,000 clones, about three quarters being singletons. The sequencing sample was made of peripheral blood. Receptors were obtained from a woman in her seventies with acute or convalescent COVID-19. Each CDR3 is given with its conserved first and last residue. A D gene is named only where the DNA matches it firmly. Size values are once, few and many counts, or a class for expanded clones, and some rows have none.

clone_size | j_call | v_call | d_call | cdr3_aa | cdr3_nt
. | TRBJ2-7 | TRBV15 | . | CATSRGLAEQYF | TGTGCCACCAGCAGGGGCCTTGCCGAGCAGTACTTC
. | TRBJ2-5 | TRBV15 | . | CATSRDRVMSQYF | TGTGCCACCAGCAGAGACAGGGTGATGTCCCAGTACTTC
. | TRBJ1-2 | TRBV19 | . | CASSTTGRDGYTF | TGTGCCAGTAGTACAACAGGGAGAGATGGCTACACCTTC
few | TRBJ1-2 | TRBV19 | . | CASSRDSIDGYTF | TGTGCCAGTAGTCGTGACAGCATCGATGGCTACACCTTC
. | TRBJ1-2 | TRBV10-3 | . | CAISVGGFTNYGYTF | TGTGCCATCAGTGTCGGGGGTTTTACGAACTATGGCTACACCTTC
many | TRBJ2-7 | TRBV2 | . | CASREGLLSYEQYF | TGTGCCAGCAGGGAAGGACTGCTCTCCTACGAGCAGTACTTC
. | TRBJ1-2 | TRBV5-1 | TRBD1 | CASSTDRGENYGYTF | TGCGCCAGCAGCACGGACAGGGGGGAGAACTATGGCTACACCTTC
. | TRBJ2-2 | TRBV27 | TRBD2 | CASSLTSGSGGELFF | TGTGCCAGCAGTTTAACTAGCGGGAGTGGCGGGGAGCTGTTTTTT
. | TRBJ1-1 | TRBV5-1 | . | CASSLSPGLLTEAFF | TGCGCCAGCAGCTTGTCGCCGGGGTTACTCACTGAAGCTTTCTTT
few | TRBJ1-1 | TRBV25-1 | . | CASSSPDRRGWPFF | TGTGCCAGCAGTTCGCCCGACAGGAGAGGATGGCCTTTCTTT
. | TRBJ1-1 | TRBV6-6 | . | CASSYSSMTEAFF | TGTGCCAGCAGTTACTCGAGTATGACTGAAGCTTTCTTT
. | TRBJ1-2 | TRBV4-1 | . | CASSQEDGAYGYTF | TGCGCCAGCAGCCAAGAGGATGGGGCCTATGGCTACACCTTC
few | TRBJ1-2 | TRBV29-1 | . | CSVEGVGGVDYGYTF | TGCAGCGTTGAAGGAGTAGGGGGGGTAGACTATGGCTACACCTTC
. | TRBJ1-1 | TRBV5-6 | . | CASSLAVGESHEAFF | TGTGCCAGCAGCTTGGCAGTGGGAGAAAGTCATGAAGCTTTCTTT
. | TRBJ2-7 | TRBV28 | . | CASSLGSGRYEQYF | TGTGCCAGCAGTTTGGGGAGCGGCCGCTACGAGCAGTACTTC
. | TRBJ2-3 | TRBV12-3/TRBV12-4 | . | CASSPRDTQYF | TGTGCCAGCAGCCCACGGGATACGCAGTATTTT
few | TRBJ1-2 | TRBV5-1 | TRBD1 | CASSLDRGSSYGYTF | TGCGCCAGCAGCCTCGACAGGGGTTCTAGCTATGGCTACACCTTC